The 13 T cell receptor beta chains below all came from one sample that was sequenced in a study of siplizumab effects on memory and regulatory T cells. Repertoires were generated with immunoSEQ multiplex PCR, while TCRdb's copy carries only in-frame clones and drops some. The table has some 75,000 clones, 93% seen once. What was sequenced was CD8+ T cells sorted from blood. The source is a human donor in good health.

This clone was observed once. V gene TRBV13 combines with J gene TRBJ2-5, with D maybe TRBD2 (6 bases). The CDR3 is 17 residues long. V lost 4 bases and J 1 base, leaving 19 bases between the germline ends. The germline gives CDR1 PRHDT, CDR2 FYEKMQ (reference sequence). The CDR3 coding sequence is TGTGCCAGCAGCTCTCCTCCCTTGGCGGGAACCCAAGAGACCCAGTACTTC. This sequence encodes CASSSPPLAGTQETQYF. The variable domain in full, completed from reference TRBV13 and TRBJ2-5, reads AAGVIQSPRHLIKEKRETATLKCYPIPRHDTVYWYQQGPGQDPQFLISFYEKMQSDKGSIPDRFSAQQFSDYHSELNMSSLELGDSALYFCASSSPPLAGTQETQYFGPGTRLLVL.

The rearrangement joins TRBV30 to TRBJ1-5; the D is unclear. Looked up from germline, CDR1 is GTSNPN and CDR2 is SVGIG (reference sequence). This CDR3 is built from 13 residues. The V end was cut by 2 bases, the J end by 6 bases, with 11 bases between. CDR3 nucleotides: TGTGCCTGGAGTTTAGGGCCGGGTCAGCCCCAGCATTTT. Translated, it gives CAWSLGPGQPQHF. Together with reference TRBV30 and TRBJ1-5, the CDR3 gives the full variable domain: SQTIHQWPATLVQPVGSPLSLECTVEGTSNPNLYWYRQAAGRGLQLLFYSVGIGQISSEVPQNLSASRPQDRQFILSSKKLLLSDSGFYLCAWSLGPGQPQHFGDGTRLSIL.

The J gene is TRBJ2-7, the V gene TRBV11-1; 9 bases line up with TRBD2. This CDR3 has 17 residues. V lost 0 bases, J lost 5 bases, and 11 bases stayed unmatched. The germline CDR1 and CDR2 sequences are SGHAT and FQDESV (reference sequence). The CDR3 sequence is CASSLADSSGGINEQYF. CDR3 nucleotide sequence: TGTGCCAGCAGCTTAGCAGATTCCAGCGGGGGGATTAACGAGCAGTACTTC.

The chain links TRBV11-2 to TRBJ2-5, with 8 nucleotides matching TRBD2. The germline V gene has CDR1 SGHAT and CDR2 FQNNGV. The CDR3 has 16 amino acids. V shed 2 bases, J shed 1 base, and the junction held 6 bases outside the gene matches. CDR3: CASSLTAGGLQETQYF. The CDR3 DNA is TGTGCCAGCAGCTTAACGGCGGGGGGCCTCCAAGAGACCCAGTACTTC.

The rearrangement links TRBV9 to TRBJ2-1, with D tentatively TRBD1 (6 bases). V was clipped by 3 bases and J by 5 bases, with 18 bases between them. Per germline, CDR1 SGDLS and CDR2 YYNGEE. CDR3 length: 16 residues. CDR3 in amino acids: CASSAPSVGANNEQFF. The CDR3 DNA sequence: TGTGCCAGCAGCGCGCCTTCAGTGGGGGCTAACAATGAGCAGTTCTTC.

The chain employs TRBV4-2 and TRBJ2-5; 10 bases align to TRBD1. V gave up 0 bases and J gave up 4 bases; unmatched junction bases: 8. Germline assignment: CDR1 LGHNA and CDR2 YNFKEQ. The CDR3 has 17 amino acids. The CDR3 DNA reads as TGTGCCAGCAGCCAAGATTTGGGGACAGGGGTGGGAGAGACCCAGTACTTC. This gives the protein CASSQDLGTGVGETQYF.

The chain links TRBV27 to TRBJ2-2; 12 positions agree with TRBD1. The CDR3 totals 17 residues. The V segment lost 6 bases and the J segment 5 bases; nucleotides outside the gene matches: 10. Germline CDR1 reads MNHEY; CDR2 reads SMNVEV (reference sequence). The CDR3 spells CASRYMGQGAGTGELFF. CDR3 sequence (DNA): TGTGCCAGCAGATATATGGGACAGGGGGCGGGAACCGGGGAGCTGTTTTTT.

In regard to this clone: The same CDR3 arises from other DNA sequences in this sample as well. This rearrangement joins TRBV4-1 to TRBJ1-1; 7 bases fit TRBD1. The germline gives CDR1 MGHRA, CDR2 YSYEKL. V shed 3 bases, J shed 0 bases, and the junction held 1 base outside the gene matches. This CDR3 region has 14 residues. CDR3 residues: CASSQGQMNTEAFF. The CDR3 DNA follows: TGCGCCAGCAGCCAGGGACAGATGAACACTGAAGCTTTCTTT.

The chain joins TRBV27 to TRBJ2-7; no clear D gene. The V gene's germline CDR1 is MNHEY and CDR2 SMNVEV (reference sequence). Trimming removed 3 bases at V and 0 bases at J, with 12 bases between. The CDR3 has 15 amino acids. CDR3 bases: TGTGCCAGCAGTTTTGGAACACCCTTCTCCTACGAGCAGTACTTC. Its protein product is CASSFGTPFSYEQYF.

CDR3 nucleotide sequence: TGCGCCAGCAGCCACCCCATAGCGGGGGGGCCCTTCAATGAGCAGTTCTTC. This codes for CASSHPIAGGPFNEQFF. The chain employs TRBV4-1 and TRBJ2-1; 11 nucleotides line up with TRBD2. The CDR3 spans 17 residues. CDR1 and CDR2 (germline): MGHRA, YSYEKL. With V trimmed by 3 bases and J by 6 bases, 10 bases remained unmatched.

The V gene is TRBV11-3, the J gene TRBJ2-7; 7 bases align to TRBD1. Germline V gives CDR1 SGHNT, CDR2 YENEEA. The CDR3 is 12 amino acids. The trim removed 9 bases at V and 1 base at J, leaving 3 bases unmatched. The CDR3 DNA reads as TGTGCCAGGACAGGGTGGTCCTACGAGCAGTACTTC. Protein sequence: CARTGWSYEQYF.

This chain connects TRBV19 to TRBJ1-2; D not certain. Germline-derived CDR1 and CDR2 are LNHDA and SQIVND (reference sequence). This CDR3 is built from 12 residues. The ends were cut back, 5 bases at V and 5 bases at J, with 9 bases in the middle. In DNA, the CDR3 is TGTGCCAGTAGTGTCGGAGGGTATGGCTACACCTTC. This encodes CASSVGGYGYTF.

The chain links TRBV27 to TRBJ2-7; D perhaps matches TRBD1 (5 bases). CDR1 is MNHEY and CDR2 is SMNVEV in the germline V gene (reference sequence). Between the trimmed V and J ends, which lost 5 bases and 2 bases, there was a span of 10 bases. The CDR3 is made up of 13 amino acids. The CDR3 DNA reads as TGTGCCAGCAGTAGGGGTCAGACCTACGAGCAGTACTTC. It yields the protein CASSRGQTYEQYF.